Given below is one T cell receptor beta chain in context. This sample was included in a study of T cells in localized non-small cell lung cancer. The CDR3 loop spans 16 amino acids. CDR1 is SGHTA, CDR2 FQGTGA, per germline. V was pared by 3 bases and J by 9 bases, with 12 bases of the junction left unmatched. TCRdb keeps only in-frame clones here, not all; method: immunoSEQ multiplex PCR. The sample carries 75,000 to 80,000 clones, about 88% recorded once. Sequenced material: peripheral blood, taken before any cancer treatment. The clonotype was recovered from a woman aged 40 to 75 with stage I squamous cell lung carcinoma. The chain uses TRBV7-3 and TRBJ2-1, with 9 bases fitting TRBD1. CDR3 loop: CASSFQGGQGASEQFF. In DNA form, the CDR3 reads TGTGCCAGCAGCTTCCAGGGGGGACAGGGAGCAAGTGAGCAGTTCTTC.